These T cell receptor beta chains were read from a single sample in a study of cytomegalovirus exposure and HLA in healthy donors. The assay was immunoSEQ multiplex PCR, and TCRdb's table has in-frame clones only and misses some. This table holds around 140,000 clones, roughly 72% found once. Sequenced: PBMCs. The source of these receptors is a male donor in good health and CMV-seronegative. Each CDR3 is given with its conserved first and last residue. Size is omitted from some rows. Given values are once, few, many or a class for expanded clones.

v_call	clone_size	j_call	cdr3_aa
TRBV7-9	.	TRBJ1-5	CSSSLAGTASNQPQHF
TRBV4-3	.	TRBJ1-6	CASSQVGGNVDSPLHF
TRBV28	.	TRBJ2-3	CASSFLEVTSTDTQYF
TRBV30	.	TRBJ2-3	CAWSLGARIDTQYF
TRBV28	.	TRBJ1-1	CASGGQGFEAFF
TRBV5-4	.	TRBJ1-3	CASSLQGSGNTIYF
TRBV5-1	.	TRBJ1-1	CASRGTGGTEAFF
TRBV15	.	TRBJ2-3	CATSTNLAGRPDTQYF
TRBV9	.	TRBJ2-5	CASSVGATQETQYF
TRBV7-9	.	TRBJ1-6	CASSRGGGVPPRDSPLHF
TRBV9	many	TRBJ1-1	CASSKGGSTEAFF
TRBV19	.	TRBJ2-6	CASSYPGQGYHGANVLTF
TRBV16	.	TRBJ2-3	CASSPAGTQYF
TRBV19	.	TRBJ2-7	CASSTPLQGQEQYF
TRBV7-9	once	TRBJ2-3	CASSLPGQGGTDTQYF
TRBV15	.	TRBJ1-5	CATSREGREALMPQHF
TRBV30	.	TRBJ2-3	CAWSMRVSTDTQYF
TRBV4-1	.	TRBJ2-7	CASSQGPLVLGPGQGPEQYF
TRBV2	.	TRBJ2-1	CARRKQDSYNEQFF
TRBV5-4	once	TRBJ2-2	CASSFPDSNTGELFF
TRBV20-1	.	TRBJ1-1	CSASKNAAFF
TRBV2	few	TRBJ2-7	CASKETGLAYEQYF
TRBV28	.	TRBJ2-7	CASSFKREGLGEQYF
TRBV28	.	TRBJ1-5	CASSPRGRGDNQPQHF
TRBV28	.	TRBJ2-2	CASLAGNTGELFF
TRBV28	.	TRBJ1-2	CATADRVTGYTF
TRBV5-1	.	TRBJ1-4	CASSPSGGAGNEKLFF
TRBV11-2	.	TRBJ2-3	CASSFIAGGSTDTQYF
TRBV4-1	.	.	CASSQGDAYDNEQFF
TRBV4-2	few	TRBJ2-2	CASGGSGDLTGELFF
TRBV6-6	.	TRBJ2-7	CASRDRGYEQYF
TRBV19	.	TRBJ1-5	CASSYTGGNQPQHF
TRBV19	.	TRBJ2-5	CASSSDRLVQETQYF
TRBV30	few	TRBJ1-6	CAWSRTDNSPLHF
TRBV30	.	TRBJ1-2	CAWVRDSNNYGYTF
TRBV15	.	TRBJ1-4	CATSRGHSDEKLFF
TRBV28	.	TRBJ2-5	CASSSNRGRETQYF
TRBV7-2	.	TRBJ2-4	CASSLQGEVLDIQYF
TRBV7-9	.	TRBJ2-7	CASSLSDLISYEQYF
TRBV4-2	.	TRBJ2-7	CASSHRTGLDEQYF
TRBV28	.	TRBJ1-5	CASSSPQGRLQPQHF